This T cell receptor beta chain was observed in a study of shared T cell receptors in the human thymus. Germline V gene lookup returns CDR1 ENHRY and CDR2 SYGVKD. The V end lost 4 bases, the J end lost 4 bases, and 7 bases lay between the germline ends. The CDR3 is 12 residues long. Generated by immunoSEQ multiplex PCR, the TCRdb table keeps only in-frame clones and is missing some. The repertoire holds more than 300,000 clones, with roughly 94% as singletons. The sequenced sample was thymocytes. The clonotype originates from a human donor. The chain joins TRBV10-3 to TRBJ1-1, with D tentatively TRBD1 (6 bases). CDR3 sequence: CAISVGGTEAFF. The CDR3 bases are TGTGCCATCAGTGTAGGGGGCACTGAAGCTTTCTTT.